This T cell receptor beta chain appears in the sequencing data of a study of blood T cells in healthy people across ages. Study-wide results and caveats: The unknown donor CMV status may have confounded expanded clonotype changes.

After removal of 3 bases from V and 4 bases from J, the junction contained 5 bases not matched to a gene. This CDR3 region has 14 residues. Germline values: CDR1 SGDLS, CDR2 YYNGEE. PCR was performed a second time for about 6 to 12 cycles using a sample-barcoded 5' primer and a J-beta primer mix. TCRdb fed the 5' RACE reads into MiXCR, producing one record per CDR3 protein. The sample includes about 750,000 distinct CDR3 sequences, roughly 53% of them seen just once. This clonotype was seen a few times. The antigen is unknown. Investigators took about 9.1 milliliters of peripheral blood from every donor.

The specimen sequenced was blood. The chain couples TRBV9 to TRBJ2-5; 8 nucleotides line up with TRBD1. The receptor comes from an elderly man in good health. CDR3 bases: TGTGCCAGCAGCGCCGGACAGGGACGAGAGACCCAGTACTTC. Translating gives CASSAGQGRETQYF.